This T cell receptor (beta chain) was captured by sequencing in a study of blood T cells in healthy people across ages. The study, taken as a whole, reports: The unknown donor CMV status may have confounded expanded clonotype changes.

The CDR3 runs 16 residues. The V end lost 4 bases, the J end lost 11 bases, and 26 bases lay between the germline ends. CDR1 is SGHTA and CDR2 is FQGTGA in the germline V gene. Per individual sample, total RNA of at least 6 micrograms was extracted. This clonotype was counted once. Its antigen is unknown. Through a sample-barcoded 5' primer and a J-beta primer mix, a second PCR was run for roughly 7 to 11 cycles. TCRdb re-called the 5' RACE reads with MiXCR, one entry per CDR3 protein. The repertoire includes some 700,000 distinct CDR3 sequences, roughly 41% of them detected once, and less than 25% sits in the top ten.

Sequences were obtained from blood. The chain carries TRBV7-3 and TRBJ2-5, with D perhaps given as TRBD1 or TRBD2 (6 bases each). The TCR sequence derives from a woman aged 55-75 years in good health. CDR3 loop: CASSSTGGLLNNEQYF. CDR3 nucleotide sequence: TGTGCCAGCAGCTCTACTGGGGGGCTACTAAACAATGAGCAGTACTTC.